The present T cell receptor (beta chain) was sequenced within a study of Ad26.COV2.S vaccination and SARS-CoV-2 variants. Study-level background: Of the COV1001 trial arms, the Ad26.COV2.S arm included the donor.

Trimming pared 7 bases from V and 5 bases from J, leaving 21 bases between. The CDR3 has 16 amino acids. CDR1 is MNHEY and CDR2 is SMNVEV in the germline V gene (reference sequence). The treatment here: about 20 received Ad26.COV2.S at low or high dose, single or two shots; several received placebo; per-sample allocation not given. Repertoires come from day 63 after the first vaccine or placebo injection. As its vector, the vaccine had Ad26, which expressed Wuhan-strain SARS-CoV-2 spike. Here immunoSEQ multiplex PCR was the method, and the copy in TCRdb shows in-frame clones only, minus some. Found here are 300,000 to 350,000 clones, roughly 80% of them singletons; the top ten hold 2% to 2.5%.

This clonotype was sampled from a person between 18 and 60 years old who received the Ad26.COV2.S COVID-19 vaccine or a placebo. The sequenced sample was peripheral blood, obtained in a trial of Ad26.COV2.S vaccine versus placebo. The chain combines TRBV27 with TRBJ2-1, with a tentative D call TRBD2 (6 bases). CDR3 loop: CASNVQAGMRDNEQFF. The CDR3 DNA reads TGTGCCAGCAATGTTCAGGCGGGGATGCGCGACAATGAGCAGTTCTTC.